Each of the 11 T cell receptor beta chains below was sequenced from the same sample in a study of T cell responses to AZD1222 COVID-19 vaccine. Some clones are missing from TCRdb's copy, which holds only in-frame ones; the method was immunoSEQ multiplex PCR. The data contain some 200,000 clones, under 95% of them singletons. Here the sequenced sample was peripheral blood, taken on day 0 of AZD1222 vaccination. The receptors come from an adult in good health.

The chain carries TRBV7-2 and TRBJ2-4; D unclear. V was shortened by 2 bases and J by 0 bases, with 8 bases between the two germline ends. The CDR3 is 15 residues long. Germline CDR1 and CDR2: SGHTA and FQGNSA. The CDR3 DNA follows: TGTGCCAGCAGCTTAATCGGCGGAGCCAAAAACATTCAGTACTTC. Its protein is CASSLIGGAKNIQYF.

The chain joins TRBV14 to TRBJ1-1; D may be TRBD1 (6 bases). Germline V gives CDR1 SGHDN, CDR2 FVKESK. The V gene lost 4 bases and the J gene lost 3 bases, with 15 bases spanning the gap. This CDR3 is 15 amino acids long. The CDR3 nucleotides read TGTGCCAGCAGCCCAGTAGCGGGGGCTTACACTGAAGCTTTCTTT. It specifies CASSPVAGAYTEAFF.

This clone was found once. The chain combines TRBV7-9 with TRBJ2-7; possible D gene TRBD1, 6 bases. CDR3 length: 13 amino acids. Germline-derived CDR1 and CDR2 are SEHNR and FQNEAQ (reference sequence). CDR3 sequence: CASRPDSADEQYF. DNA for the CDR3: TGTGCAAGCCGTCCGGACAGTGCAGACGAGCAGTACTTC.

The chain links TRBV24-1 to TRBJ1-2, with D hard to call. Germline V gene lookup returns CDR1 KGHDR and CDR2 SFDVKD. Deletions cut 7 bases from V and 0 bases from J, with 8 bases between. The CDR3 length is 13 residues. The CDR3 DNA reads TGTGCCACCAGCCTACTAGCTAACTATGGCTACACCTTC. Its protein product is CATSLLANYGYTF.

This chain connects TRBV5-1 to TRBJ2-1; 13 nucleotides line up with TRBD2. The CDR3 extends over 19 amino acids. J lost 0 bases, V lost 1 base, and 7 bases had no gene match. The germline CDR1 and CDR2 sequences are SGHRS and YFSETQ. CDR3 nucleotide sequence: TGCGCCAGCAGCTTGACGGGACTAGCGGGACCGAGCTCCTACAATGAGCAGTTCTTC. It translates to CASSLTGLAGPSSYNEQFF.

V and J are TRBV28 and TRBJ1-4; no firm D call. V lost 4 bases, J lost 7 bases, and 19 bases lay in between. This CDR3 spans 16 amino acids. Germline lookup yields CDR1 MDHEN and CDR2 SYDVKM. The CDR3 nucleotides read TGTGCCAGCAGTTCTATAAAGTTCGGAGCGTCTGAAAAACTGTTTTTT. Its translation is CASSSIKFGASEKLFF.

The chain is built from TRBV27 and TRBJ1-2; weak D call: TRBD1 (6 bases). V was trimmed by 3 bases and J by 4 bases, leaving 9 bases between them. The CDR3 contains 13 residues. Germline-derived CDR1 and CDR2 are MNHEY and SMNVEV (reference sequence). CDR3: CASSFETGYGYTF. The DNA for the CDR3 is TGTGCCAGCAGTTTCGAGACAGGCTATGGCTACACCTTC.

This CDR3 is CASSIQATNEKLFF. CDR3 sequence (DNA): TGTGCCAGTAGTATTCAGGCAACTAATGAAAAACTGTTTTTT. The V gene is TRBV19, the J gene TRBJ1-4; D unresolved. V was cut by 3 bases and J by 0 bases, with 5 bases left in between. The germline V gene encodes CDR1 LNHDA and CDR2 SQIVND (reference sequence). The CDR3 sequence is 14 residues long.

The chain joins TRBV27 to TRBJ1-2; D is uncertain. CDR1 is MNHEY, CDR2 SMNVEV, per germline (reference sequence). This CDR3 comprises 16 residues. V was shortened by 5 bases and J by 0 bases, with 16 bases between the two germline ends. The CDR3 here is CASSPEITGTNYGYTF. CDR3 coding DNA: TGTGCCAGCAGTCCCGAAATCACCGGGACTAACTATGGCTACACCTTC.

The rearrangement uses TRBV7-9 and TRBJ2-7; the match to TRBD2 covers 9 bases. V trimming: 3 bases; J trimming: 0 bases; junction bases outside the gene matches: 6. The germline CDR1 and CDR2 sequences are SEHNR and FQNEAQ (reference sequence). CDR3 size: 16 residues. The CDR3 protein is CASSFLAGESSYEQYF. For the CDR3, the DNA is TGTGCCAGCAGCTTTTTAGCGGGAGAGAGCTCCTACGAGCAGTACTTC.

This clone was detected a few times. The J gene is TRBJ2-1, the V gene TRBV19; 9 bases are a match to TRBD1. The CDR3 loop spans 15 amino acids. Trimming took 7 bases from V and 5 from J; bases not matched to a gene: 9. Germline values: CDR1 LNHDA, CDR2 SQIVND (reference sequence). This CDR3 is CASKRGQGVNNEQFF. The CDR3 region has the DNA TGTGCCAGTAAAAGGGGACAGGGAGTGAACAATGAGCAGTTCTTC.